Listed below are T cell receptor beta chains from one sample, sequenced in a study of cytomegalovirus exposure and HLA in healthy donors. Clones were sequenced by immunoSEQ multiplex PCR, and TCRdb holds only the in-frame ones, with some missing. The sample holds 150,000 to 200,000 clones, about 85% seen once. Sequencing was done on a sample of PBMCs. The receptor source for this set is a man between 18 and 29 years old in good health and CMV-seronegative. Each CDR3 is given with its conserved first and last residue. The D gene is left open where the match is weak. Part of the rows lack a size; the others show once, few, many or a class for expanded clones.

V gene: TRBV4-1
clone size: NA
D gene: NA
J gene: TRBJ1-5
CDR3 length: 17
CDR3 DNA: TGCGCCAGCAGCGACGAATTAGGGTGGGGGGGCAATCAGCCCCAGCATTTT
CDR3 protein: CASSDELGWGGNQPQHF

V gene: TRBV9
clone size: NA
D gene: NA
J gene: TRBJ1-2
CDR3 length: 19
CDR3 DNA: TGTGCCAGCAGCGTACGACCGTACGACGACAGGTCTTTTAACTATGGCTACACCTTC
CDR3 protein: CASSVRPYDDRSFNYGYTF

V gene: TRBV13
clone size: NA
D gene: TRBD2
J gene: TRBJ2-1
CDR3 length: 13
CDR3 DNA: TGTGCCAGCGACCGGGGGGGGTCGGGTGAGCAGTTCTTC
CDR3 protein: CASDRGGSGEQFF

V gene: TRBV6-5
clone size: few
D gene: TRBD1
J gene: TRBJ1-6
CDR3 length: 13
CDR3 DNA: TGTGCCAGCAGTTGGGACAGACGCATACCCCTCCACTTT
CDR3 protein: CASSWDRRIPLHF

V gene: TRBV25-1
clone size: NA
D gene: NA
J gene: TRBJ2-2
CDR3 length: 15
CDR3 DNA: TGTGCCAGCAGTGATTGGGCAACGAACACCGGGGAGCTGTTTTTT
CDR3 protein: CASSDWATNTGELFF

V gene: TRBV4-3
clone size: NA
D gene: TRBD2
J gene: TRBJ2-1
CDR3 length: 15
CDR3 DNA: TGCGCCAGCAGCCACCGGACTAGCGGCCTTAATGAGCAGTTCTTC
CDR3 protein: CASSHRTSGLNEQFF

V gene: TRBV4-3
clone size: NA
D gene: TRBD1
J gene: TRBJ1-2
CDR3 length: 14
CDR3 DNA: TGCGCCAGCAGCCAAGAGTGGACAGGGAACAGCTACACCTTC
CDR3 protein: CASSQEWTGNSYTF

V gene: TRBV2
clone size: NA
D gene: NA
J gene: TRBJ1-3
CDR3 length: 15
CDR3 DNA: TGTGCCAGCAGTCCCAGCTGGGGGCAGGGAAACACCATATATTTT
CDR3 protein: CASSPSWGQGNTIYF

V gene: TRBV6-1
clone size: NA
D gene: TRBD1
J gene: TRBJ1-1
CDR3 length: 15
CDR3 DNA: TGTGCCAGCGGACAGGACAGGGGGCTGGGGGCTGAAGCTTTCTTT
CDR3 protein: CASGQDRGLGAEAFF

V gene: TRBV9
clone size: NA
D gene: NA
J gene: TRBJ2-2
CDR3 length: 17
CDR3 DNA: TGTGCCAGCAGCCTAAGACAGGCTACACCGAACACCGGGGAGCTGTTTTTT
CDR3 protein: CASSLRQATPNTGELFF

V gene: TRBV27
clone size: once
D gene: TRBD1
J gene: TRBJ2-3
CDR3 length: 15
CDR3 DNA: TGTGCCAGCAGTTACCAGGACAGGGTGGCTGATACGCAGTATTTT
CDR3 protein: CASSYQDRVADTQYF

V gene: TRBV6-1
clone size: NA
D gene: NA
J gene: TRBJ1-2
CDR3 length: 12
CDR3 DNA: TGTGCCAGCAGGGGGGCAAACTATGGCTACACCTTC
CDR3 protein: CASRGANYGYTF

V gene: TRBV28
clone size: few
D gene: NA
J gene: TRBJ1-1
CDR3 length: 13
CDR3 DNA: TGTGCCAGCAGGACTGCGTCGGGCACTGAAGCTTTCTTT
CDR3 protein: CASRTASGTEAFF

V gene: TRBV11-2
clone size: NA
D gene: NA
J gene: TRBJ2-1
CDR3 length: 14
CDR3 DNA: TGTGCCAGCAGCTTAAGGGGCAGGGGAGATGAGCAGTTCTTC
CDR3 protein: CASSLRGRGDEQFF

V gene: TRBV10-3
clone size: NA
D gene: NA
J gene: TRBJ2-7
CDR3 length: 12
CDR3 DNA: TGTGCCATCAGCTCGGGACTCTACGAGCAGTACTTC
CDR3 protein: CAISSGLYEQYF

V gene: TRBV18
clone size: NA
D gene: NA
J gene: TRBJ1-1
CDR3 length: 12
CDR3 DNA: TGTGCCAGCTCACCAGAACAGCTTGAAGCTTTCTTT
CDR3 protein: CASSPEQLEAFF

V gene: TRBV28
clone size: once
D gene: TRBD1
J gene: TRBJ1-1
CDR3 length: 16
CDR3 DNA: TGTGCCAGCAGTTTACCGCAGGGGGCGGGGAACACTGAAGCTTTCTTT
CDR3 protein: CASSLPQGAGNTEAFF

V gene: TRBV19
clone size: NA
D gene: TRBD1
J gene: TRBJ1-1
CDR3 length: 17
CDR3 DNA: TGTGCCAGTATCCCTTCCCGGACAGGGGTCGGGAACACTGAAGCTTTCTTT
CDR3 protein: CASIPSRTGVGNTEAFF

V gene: TRBV5-6
clone size: NA
D gene: NA
J gene: TRBJ2-2
CDR3 length: 13
CDR3 DNA: TGTGCCAGCAGCTCCGGGAACACCGGGGAGCTGTTTTTT
CDR3 protein: CASSSGNTGELFF

V gene: TRBV7-6
clone size: NA
D gene: NA
J gene: TRBJ1-3
CDR3 length: 15
CDR3 DNA: TGTGCCAGCAGCTCCGGCGGCCATAGCGGAAACACCATATATTTT
CDR3 protein: CASSSGGHSGNTIYF

V gene: TRBV7-9
clone size: NA
D gene: NA
J gene: TRBJ2-2
CDR3 length: 16
CDR3 DNA: TGTGCCAGCAGCCAAAGCCTGGGGGGGAACACCGGGGAGCTGTTTTTT
CDR3 protein: CASSQSLGGNTGELFF

V gene: TRBV29-1
clone size: NA
D gene: NA
J gene: TRBJ2-1
CDR3 length: 9
CDR3 DNA: TGCAGCGTAGCGGAAGAGCAGTTCTTC
CDR3 protein: CSVAEEQFF

V gene: TRBV5-1
clone size: NA
D gene: TRBD2
J gene: TRBJ2-2
CDR3 length: 16
CDR3 DNA: TGCGCCAGCAGCTTGGTGACTAGCGGATCGGTCGGGGAGCTGTTTTTT
CDR3 protein: CASSLVTSGSVGELFF

V gene: TRBV28
clone size: once
D gene: TRBD1
J gene: TRBJ1-5
CDR3 length: 15
CDR3 DNA: TGTGCCAGCAGTTCCGGGACAGGGACCAATCAGCCCCAGCATTTT
CDR3 protein: CASSSGTGTNQPQHF

V gene: TRBV25-1
clone size: NA
D gene: NA
J gene: TRBJ1-4
CDR3 length: 14
CDR3 DNA: TGTGCCAGCAGTGATGGTTCTTTGGGCGAAAAACTGTTTTTT
CDR3 protein: CASSDGSLGEKLFF

V gene: TRBV27
clone size: NA
D gene: NA
J gene: TRBJ1-1
CDR3 length: 13
CDR3 DNA: TGTGCCAGCAGTTTCCCGGGAAACACTGAAGCTTTCTTT
CDR3 protein: CASSFPGNTEAFF

V gene: TRBV6-6
clone size: few
D gene: NA
J gene: TRBJ1-1
CDR3 length: 13
CDR3 DNA: TGTGCCAGCAGTTACGGTGGGAGCGCTGAAGCTTTCTTT
CDR3 protein: CASSYGGSAEAFF

V gene: TRBV29-1
clone size: NA
D gene: TRBD2
J gene: TRBJ2-7
CDR3 length: 14
CDR3 DNA: TGCAGCGTCGTCAGCGGGACTAGCGGGAGCGAGCAGTACTTC
CDR3 protein: CSVVSGTSGSEQYF

V gene: TRBV5-8
clone size: NA
D gene: NA
J gene: TRBJ2-7
CDR3 length: 14
CDR3 DNA: TGTGCCAGCAGCTTGGGTTCGAGCTCCTACGAGCAGTACTTC
CDR3 protein: CASSLGSSSYEQYF

V gene: TRBV7-8
clone size: NA
D gene: TRBD2
J gene: TRBJ2-2
CDR3 length: 16
CDR3 DNA: TGTGCCAGCAGCGCTGTACTAGCGGGGAACACCGGGGAGCTGTTTTTT
CDR3 protein: CASSAVLAGNTGELFF

V gene: TRBV20-1
clone size: NA
D gene: NA
J gene: TRBJ1-1
CDR3 length: 11
CDR3 DNA: TGCAGTGCTAGAAGGGGTTGGGGAGCTTTCTTT
CDR3 protein: CSARRGWGAFF

V gene: TRBV6-5
clone size: NA
D gene: TRBD1
J gene: TRBJ2-7
CDR3 length: 14
CDR3 DNA: TGTGCCAGCAGAGACGGACAGGGAGACTACGAGCAGTACTTC
CDR3 protein: CASRDGQGDYEQYF

V gene: TRBV19
clone size: NA
D gene: NA
J gene: TRBJ1-5
CDR3 length: 16
CDR3 DNA: TGTGCCAGTAGTACCCACGGGGGAGGCACTCTTCTGCCCCAGCATTTT
CDR3 protein: CASSTHGGGTLLPQHF

V gene: TRBV2
clone size: NA
D gene: NA
J gene: TRBJ1-5
CDR3 length: 15
CDR3 DNA: TGTGCCAGCAGCTTCACAGAGTATAGCAATCAGCCCCAGCATTTT
CDR3 protein: CASSFTEYSNQPQHF

V gene: TRBV6-1
clone size: NA
D gene: NA
J gene: TRBJ2-5
CDR3 length: 15
CDR3 DNA: TGTGCCAGCAGTCTAGGAGGGGTGCTCGGTGAGACCCAGTACTTC
CDR3 protein: CASSLGGVLGETQYF

V gene: TRBV19
clone size: NA
D gene: NA
J gene: TRBJ2-7
CDR3 length: 14
CDR3 DNA: TGTGCCAGTAGTTTCTCGGGTATCTCCTACGAGCAGTACTTC
CDR3 protein: CASSFSGISYEQYF

V gene: TRBV10-3
clone size: NA
D gene: NA
J gene: TRBJ2-2
CDR3 length: 14
CDR3 DNA: TGTGCCATCAGTACAGGGCCAAACACCGGGGAGCTGTTTTTT
CDR3 protein: CAISTGPNTGELFF

V gene: TRBV7-2
clone size: NA
D gene: NA
J gene: TRBJ2-3
CDR3 length: 16
CDR3 DNA: TGTGCCAGCAGCCGCCAAATAGCGAGTCTTACAGATACGCAGTATTTT
CDR3 protein: CASSRQIASLTDTQYF

V gene: TRBV10-3
clone size: NA
D gene: NA
J gene: TRBJ2-7
CDR3 length: 18
CDR3 DNA: TGTGCCATCAGTGAGTCTGGGGGGAACAGGGGACTCTCCTACGAGCAGTACTTC
CDR3 protein: CAISESGGNRGLSYEQYF

V gene: TRBV4-3
clone size: NA
D gene: NA
J gene: TRBJ1-4
CDR3 length: 13
CDR3 DNA: TGCGCCAGCACCTCTCAGGAGGGGGAAAAACTGTTTTTT
CDR3 protein: CASTSQEGEKLFF

V gene: TRBV5-8
clone size: NA
D gene: NA
J gene: TRBJ2-3
CDR3 length: 15
CDR3 DNA: TGTGCCAGCAGCCCCGGGACACTTCACACAGATACGCAGTATTTT
CDR3 protein: CASSPGTLHTDTQYF

V gene: TRBV6-6
clone size: few
D gene: TRBD1
J gene: TRBJ1-1
CDR3 length: 14
CDR3 DNA: TGTGCCAGCAGCTTCTACAGGGGCGACACTGAAGCTTTCTTT
CDR3 protein: CASSFYRGDTEAFF

V gene: TRBV9
clone size: NA
D gene: NA
J gene: TRBJ2-7
CDR3 length: 16
CDR3 DNA: TGTGCCAGCAGCGTTAGCCCCCTGGGGGCCTCCTACGAGCAGTACTTC
CDR3 protein: CASSVSPLGASYEQYF

V gene: TRBV15
clone size: NA
D gene: NA
J gene: TRBJ2-1
CDR3 length: 13
CDR3 DNA: TGTGCCACCAGCAGAGCGAGGTACAATGAGCAGTTCTTC
CDR3 protein: CATSRARYNEQFF

V gene: TRBV6-5
clone size: NA
D gene: NA
J gene: TRBJ2-1
CDR3 length: 14
CDR3 DNA: TGTGCCAGCAGTTACACTACTGACTACAATGAGCAGTTCTTC
CDR3 protein: CASSYTTDYNEQFF

V gene: TRBV25-1
clone size: NA
D gene: TRBD1
J gene: TRBJ2-1
CDR3 length: 16
CDR3 DNA: TGTGCCAGCAGTGAATCGGGACAGGGGGCAATAGATGAGCAGTTCTTC
CDR3 protein: CASSESGQGAIDEQFF

V gene: TRBV5-1
clone size: NA
D gene: NA
J gene: TRBJ2-1
CDR3 length: 15
CDR3 DNA: TGCGCCAGCAGCTTGGGGGAGGTTCCCTACAATGAGCAGTTCTTC
CDR3 protein: CASSLGEVPYNEQFF

V gene: TRBV7-8
clone size: NA
D gene: NA
J gene: TRBJ2-5
CDR3 length: 15
CDR3 DNA: TGTGCCAGCAGCCCTGAGTGGGCGCCCCAGGAGACCCAGTACTTC
CDR3 protein: CASSPEWAPQETQYF

V gene: TRBV11-3
clone size: NA
D gene: NA
J gene: TRBJ2-1
CDR3 length: 14
CDR3 DNA: TGTGCCAGCAGCTTAGAAACAGGGTCGGATGAGCAGTTCTTC
CDR3 protein: CASSLETGSDEQFF

V gene: TRBV7-8
clone size: NA
D gene: TRBD1
J gene: TRBJ1-1
CDR3 length: 16
CDR3 DNA: TGTGCCAGCAGCGCGGGACAGGGGGCAGGGAGCGCTGAAGCTTTCTTT
CDR3 protein: CASSAGQGAGSAEAFF

V gene: TRBV11-3
clone size: NA
D gene: NA
J gene: TRBJ2-3
CDR3 length: 17
CDR3 DNA: TGTGCCAGCAGCTCCTCTTGGGTTGCGGGTAGCACAGATACGCAGTATTTT
CDR3 protein: CASSSSWVAGSTDTQYF

V gene: TRBV28
clone size: NA
D gene: NA
J gene: TRBJ2-7
CDR3 length: 13
CDR3 DNA: TGTGCCAGCAGACCCGGACTTTACTACGAGCAGTACTTC
CDR3 protein: CASRPGLYYEQYF

V gene: TRBV7-9
clone size: NA
D gene: NA
J gene: TRBJ2-1
CDR3 length: 12
CDR3 DNA: TGTGCCAGCAGCTCCTCCGTCAGGGAGCAGTTCTTC
CDR3 protein: CASSSSVREQFF

V gene: TRBV12-5
clone size: NA
D gene: TRBD1
J gene: TRBJ2-7
CDR3 length: 14
CDR3 DNA: TGTGCTAGTGGTTTGGTTGGACAGGGATACGAGCAGTACTTC
CDR3 protein: CASGLVGQGYEQYF

V gene: TRBV7-2
clone size: few
D gene: NA
J gene: TRBJ2-7
CDR3 length: 11
CDR3 DNA: TGTGCCAGCAGCTTAGTCGACGAGCAGTACTTC
CDR3 protein: CASSLVDEQYF

V gene: TRBV4-3
clone size: NA
D gene: TRBD1
J gene: TRBJ1-2
CDR3 length: 17
CDR3 DNA: TGCGCCAGCAGCCAAGATTTGGGGACAGGGGGAAGAAATGGCTACACCTTC
CDR3 protein: CASSQDLGTGGRNGYTF

V gene: TRBV2
clone size: NA
D gene: NA
J gene: TRBJ2-2
CDR3 length: 17
CDR3 DNA: TGTGCCAGGAGCCCTGAACAGCCCCCCCCGGACACCGGGGAGCTGTTTTTT
CDR3 protein: CARSPEQPPPDTGELFF

V gene: TRBV2
clone size: NA
D gene: NA
J gene: TRBJ1-4
CDR3 length: 14
CDR3 DNA: TGTGCCAGCAGTGAAGTAGGGGTCCGGGAAAAACTGTTTTTT
CDR3 protein: CASSEVGVREKLFF